This TCR beta chain was profiled in a study of T cells in tuberculosis. This CDR3 region has 17 residues. The method was immunoSEQ multiplex PCR; TCRdb's version includes in-frame clones alone and lacks a portion of them. In the table there are fewer than 45,000 clones, 90% to 95% of which are singletons. Material for sequencing was PBMCs. The chain recombines TRBV21-1 with TRBJ1-1; TRBD1, the table's D call, was not compared with the DNA. TRBV21-1 is classified as a pseudogene. The origin of this receptor is a donor between 5 and 29 years old with latent tuberculosis or without tuberculosis infection. In DNA, the CDR3 is TGTGCCAGCAGCAAGTCGATTCTTGGCAGAATGAACACTGAAGCTTTCTTT. This encodes CASSKSILGRMNTEAFF.